Below are 17 T cell receptor beta chains sequenced from a single sample in a study of shared clonotypes between healthy human individuals. Naive CD8 populations comprised CD45RO-negative cells positively selected for CCR7, excluding terminally differentiated effector memory CD45RA+ cells. The data were produced by immunoSEQ multiplex PCR, yet TCRdb's version contains in-frame clones alone and is incomplete. The sample contains hundreds of thousands of clones, 95% to 97% of which appear only once. The sequenced sample was naive CD8+ T cells sorted from blood. Receptors were obtained from a woman aged 25-40 years in good health.

The V call is TRBV7-2, the J call TRBJ2-7, with D maybe TRBD2 (6 bases). The CDR3 is 12 residues long. CDR1 is SGHTA, CDR2 FQGNSA, per germline. V was trimmed by 3 bases and J by 4 bases, leaving 7 bases between them. The CDR3 DNA is TGTGCCAGCAGCTTTCGGGGGTACGAGCAGTACTTC. As protein: CASSFRGYEQYF.

In regard to this clone: The sample carries other DNA sequences with the same CDR3. The chain links TRBV27 to TRBJ2-7, with TRBD2 identical over 8 bases. CDR3 length equals 13 residues. CDR1 is MNHEY and CDR2 is SMNVEV in the germline V gene (reference sequence). J gave up 2 bases and V 3 bases, and 0 bases lay outside the gene matches. The CDR3 region is CASSFGRAYEQYF. The DNA for the CDR3 is TGTGCCAGCAGTTTCGGGAGGGCCTACGAGCAGTACTTC.

V is TRBV5-4 and J is TRBJ2-7; TRBD2 agrees at 7 bases. The CDR3 is 16 amino acids. The V gene end was trimmed by 0 bases and the J gene end by 2 bases; junction bases not matched to a gene: 8. CDR1 SGHNT and CDR2 YYREEE come from the germline V gene (reference sequence). In DNA, the CDR3 is TGTGCCAGCAGCTTGGCACCCCTAGCGGATGCCTACGAGCAGTACTTC. Its translation: CASSLAPLADAYEQYF.

The rearrangement links TRBV28 to TRBJ1-1, with D possibly TRBD1 on 5 matching bases. This CDR3 contains 14 residues. Trimming took 7 bases from V and 1 from J, leaving 13 bases between them. Germline loops: CDR1 MDHEN, CDR2 SYDVKM. CDR3 loop: CASTPGGENTEAFF. CDR3 bases: TGTGCCAGCACCCCAGGAGGGGAGAACACTGAAGCTTTCTTT.

The rearrangement links TRBV27 to TRBJ1-2; D might be TRBD1 (5 bases). CDR3 size: 15 residues. V was trimmed by 7 bases and J by 0 bases, leaving 15 bases between them. Per germline, CDR1 MNHEY and CDR2 SMNVEV (reference sequence). The CDR3: CASTAGVGTNYGYTF. In DNA form, the CDR3 reads TGTGCCAGCACCGCGGGGGTGGGTACTAACTATGGCTACACCTTC.

J is TRBJ2-2 and V is TRBV27; 13 nucleotides match TRBD2. The germline CDR1 and CDR2 sequences are MNHEY and SMNVEV (reference sequence). The CDR3 has 16 amino acids. Trimming took 8 bases from V and 5 from J; bases not matched to a gene: 8. As DNA, the CDR3 is TGTGCCAGCTGGGGACTAGCGGGATCAATAACCGGGGAGCTGTTTTTT. This sequence encodes CASWGLAGSITGELFF.

V gene TRBV23-1 combines with J gene TRBJ2-7; D unresolved. TRBV23-1 is classed as an ORF, of uncertain function. V was clipped by 10 bases and J by 3 bases, with 7 bases between them. The CDR3 length is 10 residues. CDR3 in amino acids: CANEGYEQYF. CDR3 in DNA: TGCGCCAACGAAGGCTACGAGCAGTACTTC.

The CDR3 nucleotides read TGCGCCAGCAGCCAGCCGGGACAGATCATCGACGAGCAGTACTTC. This codes for CASSQPGQIIDEQYF. The gene calls are TRBV4-1 and TRBJ2-7; TRBD1 agrees at 7 bases. Germline values: CDR1 MGHRA, CDR2 YSYEKL. After removal of 3 bases from V and 5 bases from J, the junction contained 10 bases not matched to a gene. This CDR3 comprises 15 residues.

In nucleotides, the CDR3 is TGTGCCAGCAGTGAATTCGTACACGGCGACTATGGCTACACCTTC. This codes for CASSEFVHGDYGYTF. The chain links TRBV6-1 to TRBJ1-2; D is ambiguous. Germline assignment: CDR1 MNHNS and CDR2 SASEGT. V lost 2 bases and J lost 3, with 13 bases in between. The CDR3 runs 15 residues.

Of note for this clone: In the same sample, other DNA sequences code for this CDR3. The rearrangement links TRBV27 to TRBJ2-1; 14 nucleotides agree with TRBD2. J was trimmed by 6 bases and V by 5 bases; bases with no gene match: 6. Germline lookup yields CDR1 MNHEY and CDR2 SMNVEV (reference sequence). The CDR3 is made up of 16 amino acids. The CDR3 region has the DNA TGTGCCAGCAGTCCAGGGACTAGCGGGAGTCGCAATGAGCAGTTCTTC. Translated: CASSPGTSGSRNEQFF.

V gene TRBV27 combines with J gene TRBJ1-1; 8 nucleotides align to TRBD1. Germline V gene lookup returns CDR1 MNHEY and CDR2 SMNVEV (reference sequence). The CDR3 consists of 14 residues. Losses at the gene ends were 6 bases for V and 5 bases for J; bases not matched to a gene: 8. The CDR3, as DNA: TGTGCCAGCAGCCCGGACAGGGTCCGAACTGAAGCTTTCTTT. Protein: CASSPDRVRTEAFF.

The chain recombines TRBV7-8 with TRBJ2-7, with TRBD2 as a possible D gene (6 bases). Germline CDR1 and CDR2: SGHVS and FQNEAQ. The CDR3 contains 14 residues. V was cut by 0 bases and J by 4 bases, with 10 bases left in between. CDR3 coding DNA: TGTGCCAGCAGCTTAGCGGGAGCGGGTTACGAGCAGTACTTC. Its translation: CASSLAGAGYEQYF.

The rearrangement joins TRBV27 to TRBJ1-5; D ambiguous. CDR3 length: 17 residues. Germline CDR1 and CDR2: MNHEY and SMNVEV (reference sequence). Deletions cut 8 bases from V and 0 bases from J, with 20 bases between. The CDR3 DNA reads as TGTGCCAGCGGGTCCAGAAGGACGAGTATTAGCAATCAGCCCCAGCATTTT. Its translation is CASGSRRTSISNQPQHF.

The chain links TRBV13 to TRBJ2-7, with D perhaps matching TRBD1 (6 bases). V lost 5 bases and J 4 bases, leaving 15 bases between the germline ends. Germline-derived CDR1 and CDR2 are PRHDT and FYEKMQ (reference sequence). There are 14 residues in the CDR3. CDR3 residues: CASSQGTKLYEQYF. The CDR3 DNA is TGTGCCAGCAGCCAAGGGACAAAACTTTACGAGCAGTACTTC.

The chain recombines TRBV7-3 with TRBJ1-5, with D unclear. V was cut by 6 bases and J by 6 bases, with 21 bases left in between. The germline gives CDR1 SGHTA, CDR2 FQGTGA. This CDR3 contains 16 residues. CDR3 DNA sequence: TGTGCCAGCAGGCGAGCCCAAATGGGTGACGGTCAGCCCCAGCATTTT. Protein: CASRRAQMGDGQPQHF.

The chain joins TRBV2 to TRBJ2-5; D possibly corresponds to TRBD2 (6 bases). This CDR3 has 19 residues. Germline CDR1 SNHLY, CDR2 FYNNEI. Deletions cut 10 bases from V and 4 bases from J, with 34 bases between. The CDR3 DNA sequence: TGTGCCACCGTCGTGGCCGAGGAAAAGGGGACTGCAATATCAGAGACCCAGTACTTC. Translating it yields CATVVAEEKGTAISETQYF.

The chain links TRBV28 to TRBJ2-3; unclear D gene. Germline-derived CDR1 and CDR2 are MDHEN and SYDVKM. V lost 8 bases and J lost 3, with 15 bases in between. The CDR3 is 14 amino acids. CDR3 in DNA: TGTGCCAGCGGGCAAAGGCAAATAACAGATACGCAGTATTTT. It translates to CASGQRQITDTQYF.